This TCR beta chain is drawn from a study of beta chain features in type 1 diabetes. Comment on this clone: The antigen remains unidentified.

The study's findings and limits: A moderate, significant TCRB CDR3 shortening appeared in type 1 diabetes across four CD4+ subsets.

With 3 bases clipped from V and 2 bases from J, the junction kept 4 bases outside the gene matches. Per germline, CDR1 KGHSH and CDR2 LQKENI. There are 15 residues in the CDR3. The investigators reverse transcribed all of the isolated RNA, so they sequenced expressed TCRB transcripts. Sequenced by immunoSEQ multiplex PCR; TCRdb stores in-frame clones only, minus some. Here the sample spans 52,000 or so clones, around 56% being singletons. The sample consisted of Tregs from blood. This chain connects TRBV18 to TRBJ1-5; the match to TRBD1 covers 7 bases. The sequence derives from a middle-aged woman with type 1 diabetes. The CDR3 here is CASSPSGGGNQPQHF. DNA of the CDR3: TGTGCCAGCTCACCCTCAGGGGGTGGCAATCAGCCCCAGCATTTT.